This is a list of T cell receptor beta chains from one sample in a study of blood T cell repertoires in COVID-19. Produced via immunoSEQ multiplex PCR; TCRdb's table is partial and in-frame only. This sample yields hundreds of thousands of clones, of which over 65% are seen a single time; about 3% belongs to the top ten. Sequencing was done on a sample of peripheral blood. These receptors originate from a woman of 80 years or more with acute or convalescent COVID-19. Each CDR3 is given with its conserved first and last residue. Fields, in order: clone size, J gene, V gene, D gene, CDR3 length, CDR3 protein, CDR3 DNA. The D gene is left open where the match is weak. The size field is filled for only some rows; it gives once, few, many or a size class.

abundance: -
j_gene: TRBJ1-4
v_gene: TRBV6-6
d_gene: -
len: 15
CDR3aa: CASRWDSSGREKLFF
CDR3nt: TGTGCCAGCAGATGGGACTCCTCGGGCCGTGAAAAACTGTTTTTT

abundance: few
j_gene: TRBJ2-5
v_gene: TRBV5-1
d_gene: -
len: 13
CDR3aa: CASFGPGRETQYF
CDR3nt: -

abundance: -
j_gene: TRBJ1-1
v_gene: TRBV27
d_gene: TRBD1
len: 16
CDR3aa: CASSFGQGRGNTEAFF
CDR3nt: TGTGCCAGCAGCTTCGGACAGGGGAGAGGGAACACTGAAGCTTTCTTT

abundance: -
j_gene: TRBJ2-3
v_gene: TRBV10-3
d_gene: TRBD2
len: 21
CDR3aa: CAISESAQGGLAGLWGNTQYF
CDR3nt: TGTGCCATCAGTGAGTCGGCCCAGGGTGGGCTAGCGGGCCTTTGGGGAAATACGCAGTATTTT

abundance: -
j_gene: TRBJ2-5
v_gene: TRBV5-8
d_gene: TRBD2
len: 14
CDR3aa: CASSTGLARETQYF
CDR3nt: TGTGCCAGCAGCACAGGACTAGCGCGGGAGACCCAGTACTTC

abundance: -
j_gene: TRBJ2-2
v_gene: TRBV19
d_gene: -
len: 15
CDR3aa: CASSIGTDVTGELFF
CDR3nt: TGTGCCAGTAGTATAGGGACAGACGTTACCGGGGAGCTGTTTTTT

abundance: once
j_gene: TRBJ2-5
v_gene: TRBV5-4
d_gene: -
len: 15
CDR3aa: CASSLVGATQETQYF
CDR3nt: TGTGCCAGCAGCTTGGTGGGGGCCACCCAAGAGACCCAGTACTTC

abundance: -
j_gene: TRBJ2-7
v_gene: TRBV21-1
d_gene: -
len: 16
CDR3aa: CASSIRERQGAYEQYF
CDR3nt: TGTGCCAGCAGCATTCGAGAGAGACAGGGGGCCTACGAGCAGTACTTC

abundance: few
j_gene: TRBJ1-2
v_gene: TRBV10-3
d_gene: TRBD1
len: 15
CDR3aa: CAISSGQAINYGYTF
CDR3nt: TGTGCCATCAGTTCCGGACAGGCGATAAACTATGGCTACACCTTC

abundance: -
j_gene: TRBJ2-7
v_gene: TRBV7-2
d_gene: TRBD2
len: 14
CDR3aa: CASSFGGGSYEQYF
CDR3nt: TGTGCCAGCAGCTTTGGGGGGGGCTCCTACGAGCAGTACTTC

abundance: -
j_gene: TRBJ1-1
v_gene: TRBV28
d_gene: TRBD1
len: 14
CDR3aa: CASSPDRGNTEAFF
CDR3nt: TGTGCCAGCAGTCCAGACAGGGGCAACACTGAAGCTTTCTTT

abundance: once
j_gene: TRBJ2-4
v_gene: TRBV5-5
d_gene: -
len: 16
CDR3aa: CASSLGHYLAKNIQYF
CDR3nt: TGTGCCAGCAGCTTGGGACATTACCTTGCCAAAAACATTCAGTACTTC

abundance: -
j_gene: TRBJ2-3
v_gene: TRBV7-2
d_gene: -
len: 17
CDR3aa: CASSLAPTSVRSDTQYF
CDR3nt: TGTGCCAGCAGCTTAGCGCCAACGTCAGTCAGATCAGATACGCAGTATTTT

abundance: -
j_gene: TRBJ1-5
v_gene: TRBV5-1
d_gene: -
len: 15
CDR3aa: CASSLDGQPNQPQHF
CDR3nt: TGCGCCAGCAGCCTCGACGGACAGCCCAATCAGCCCCAGCATTTT

abundance: -
j_gene: TRBJ1-5
v_gene: TRBV7-2
d_gene: TRBD1
len: 15
CDR3aa: CASSSWDRPYQPQHF
CDR3nt: TGTGCCAGCAGCTCCTGGGACAGACCATATCAGCCCCAGCATTTT

abundance: -
j_gene: TRBJ2-7
v_gene: TRBV5-1
d_gene: -
len: 14
CDR3aa: CASTVDTLSYEQYF
CDR3nt: TGCGCCAGCACTGTAGACACCCTTTCCTACGAGCAGTACTTC

abundance: -
j_gene: TRBJ1-2
v_gene: TRBV10-3
d_gene: -
len: 15
CDR3aa: CAISESIRADMGYTF
CDR3nt: TGTGCCATCAGTGAGTCGATTAGGGCGGACATGGGCTACACCTTC

abundance: -
j_gene: TRBJ1-3
v_gene: TRBV4-1
d_gene: -
len: 16
CDR3aa: CASSQDRGPGGNTIYF
CDR3nt: TGCGCCAGCAGCCAAGACAGGGGTCCGGGGGGAAACACCATATATTTT

abundance: -
j_gene: TRBJ1-6
v_gene: TRBV30
d_gene: -
len: 13
CDR3aa: CAWSEQVNSPLHF
CDR3nt: TGTGCCTGGAGTGAACAGGTTAATTCACCCCTCCACTTT

abundance: -
j_gene: TRBJ2-1
v_gene: TRBV5-1
d_gene: TRBD2
len: 13
CDR3aa: CASSLGTSGEQFF
CDR3nt: TGCGCCAGCAGCCTTGGGACTAGCGGGGAGCAGTTCTTC

abundance: few
j_gene: TRBJ1-5
v_gene: TRBV30
d_gene: TRBD1
len: 15
CDR3aa: CAWNNRGQGNQPQHF
CDR3nt: TGTGCCTGGAACAATAGGGGACAGGGGAATCAGCCCCAGCATTTT

abundance: -
j_gene: TRBJ2-7
v_gene: TRBV4-1
d_gene: TRBD2
len: 18
CDR3aa: CASSQRQLAGGLSYEQYF
CDR3nt: TGCGCCAGCAGCCAAAGGCAGTTGGCGGGAGGGCTCTCCTACGAGCAGTACTTC

abundance: -
j_gene: TRBJ2-1
v_gene: TRBV6-2/TRBV6-3
d_gene: TRBD2
len: 15
CDR3aa: CASSYLLAGAQRRFF
CDR3nt: TGTGCCAGCAGTTACCTACTAGCGGGGGCCCAGAGGCGGTTCTTC

abundance: -
j_gene: TRBJ1-4
v_gene: TRBV28
d_gene: -
len: 13
CDR3aa: CASRGTPNEKLFF
CDR3nt: TGTGCCAGCAGGGGGACACCTAATGAAAAACTGTTTTTT

abundance: -
j_gene: TRBJ2-5
v_gene: TRBV19
d_gene: -
len: 13
CDR3aa: CASAGGFRETQYF
CDR3nt: TGTGCCAGTGCCGGAGGGTTTCGGGAGACCCAGTACTTC

abundance: -
j_gene: TRBJ1-1
v_gene: TRBV27
d_gene: TRBD1
len: 16
CDR3aa: CASSRTGGIYNTEAFF
CDR3nt: TGTGCCAGCAGTCGAACAGGGGGGATCTACAACACTGAAGCTTTCTTT

abundance: -
j_gene: TRBJ1-2
v_gene: TRBV12-3/TRBV12-4
d_gene: TRBD1
len: 13
CDR3aa: CASSLNRGLGYTF
CDR3nt: TGTGCCAGCAGTTTAAACAGGGGGCTTGGCTACACCTTC

abundance: -
j_gene: TRBJ2-4
v_gene: TRBV18
d_gene: -
len: 19
CDR3aa: CASSPPSSLAGRAKNIQYF
CDR3nt: TGTGCCAGCTCACCACCGTCATCTTTGGCGGGACGAGCCAAAAACATTCAGTACTTC

abundance: -
j_gene: TRBJ2-7
v_gene: TRBV15
d_gene: -
len: 15
CDR3aa: CATSRDGRATYEQYF
CDR3nt: TGTGCCACCAGCAGAGATGGTAGAGCAACCTACGAGCAGTACTTC

abundance: -
j_gene: TRBJ2-7
v_gene: TRBV10-3
d_gene: -
len: 16
CDR3aa: CAISGATPGGFNEQYF
CDR3nt: TGTGCCATCAGTGGGGCTACCCCAGGGGGGTTTAACGAGCAGTACTTC

abundance: -
j_gene: TRBJ2-2
v_gene: TRBV2
d_gene: TRBD1
len: 15
CDR3aa: CASSLIRDSTGELFF
CDR3nt: TGTGCCAGCAGTCTAATCCGGGACAGCACCGGGGAGCTGTTTTTT

abundance: few
j_gene: TRBJ2-7
v_gene: TRBV6-5
d_gene: TRBD1
len: 14
CDR3aa: CASRPGTGAYEQYF
CDR3nt: TGTGCCAGCAGACCCGGGACAGGAGCCTACGAGCAGTACTTC

abundance: -
j_gene: TRBJ1-2
v_gene: TRBV19
d_gene: -
len: 11
CDR3aa: CASSTDRKYTF
CDR3nt: TGTGCCAGTAGTACAGACAGGAAATACACCTTC

abundance: -
j_gene: TRBJ1-6
v_gene: TRBV9
d_gene: -
len: 14
CDR3aa: CASSVEDIHSPLHF
CDR3nt: TGTGCCAGCAGCGTAGAGGACATTCATTCACCCCTCCACTTT

abundance: -
j_gene: TRBJ2-7
v_gene: TRBV25-1
d_gene: -
len: 13
CDR3aa: CASSDVATYEQYF
CDR3nt: TGTGCCAGCAGTGATGTAGCGACCTACGAGCAGTACTTC

abundance: -
j_gene: TRBJ1-1
v_gene: TRBV7-9
d_gene: -
len: 15
CDR3aa: CASSPVNSMNTEAFF
CDR3nt: TGTGCCAGCAGCCCGGTTAACAGTATGAACACTGAAGCTTTCTTT

abundance: -
j_gene: TRBJ1-2
v_gene: TRBV6-2/TRBV6-3
d_gene: -
len: 17
CDR3aa: CASSPDRPSEVGDGYTF
CDR3nt: TGTGCCAGCAGCCCCGACAGGCCTTCCGAGGTGGGTGATGGCTACACCTTC

abundance: -
j_gene: TRBJ2-1
v_gene: TRBV5-1
d_gene: TRBD1
len: 15
CDR3aa: CASSLGRTGFNEQFF
CDR3nt: TGCGCCAGCAGCTTGGGGAGGACAGGGTTCAATGAGCAGTTCTTC

abundance: -
j_gene: TRBJ2-7
v_gene: TRBV6-5
d_gene: -
len: 12
CDR3aa: CASSLSSYEQYF
CDR3nt: TGTGCCAGCAGCCTTAGCTCCTACGAGCAGTACTTC

abundance: -
j_gene: TRBJ2-2
v_gene: TRBV5-6
d_gene: -
len: 16
CDR3aa: CASSLNNYLNTGELFF
CDR3nt: TGTGCCAGCAGCTTGAATAATTATCTGAACACCGGGGAGCTGTTTTTT

abundance: -
j_gene: TRBJ1-5
v_gene: TRBV30
d_gene: -
len: 13
CDR3aa: CAAGWGGNQPQHF
CDR3nt: TGTGCCGCTGGTTGGGGGGGCAATCAGCCCCAGCATTTT

abundance: -
j_gene: TRBJ1-2
v_gene: TRBV5-6
d_gene: TRBD1
len: 15
CDR3aa: CASSAGQERFYGYTF
CDR3nt: TGTGCCAGCAGCGCGGGACAGGAAAGATTCTATGGCTACACCTTC

abundance: few
j_gene: TRBJ1-1
v_gene: TRBV9
d_gene: TRBD1
len: 16
CDR3aa: CASSVVTGALAPEAFF
CDR3nt: TGTGCCAGCAGCGTAGTAACAGGGGCCTTGGCGCCTGAAGCTTTCTTT

abundance: -
j_gene: TRBJ1-1
v_gene: TRBV29-1
d_gene: -
len: 12
CDR3aa: CGCGGFNTEAFF
CDR3nt: TGCGGCTGTGGGGGCTTCAACACTGAAGCTTTCTTT

abundance: -
j_gene: TRBJ2-1
v_gene: TRBV19
d_gene: -
len: 15
CDR3aa: CASKIRHRSPNEQFF
CDR3nt: TGTGCCAGTAAGATCCGACATCGGTCCCCCAATGAGCAGTTCTTC

abundance: -
j_gene: TRBJ1-3
v_gene: TRBV5-1
d_gene: -
len: 17
CDR3aa: CASSQGETGFSGNTIYF
CDR3nt: TGCGCCAGCAGCCAAGGAGAGACAGGATTCTCTGGAAACACCATATATTTT

abundance: -
j_gene: TRBJ2-3
v_gene: TRBV3-1/TRBV3-2
d_gene: TRBD1
len: 14
CDR3aa: CASSTRTGLDTQYF
CDR3nt: TGTGCCAGCAGCACCCGGACAGGGCTGGATACGCAGTATTTT

abundance: -
j_gene: TRBJ2-3
v_gene: TRBV5-1
d_gene: -
len: 15
CDR3aa: CASSGAASGTDTQYF
CDR3nt: TGCGCCAGCAGCGGGGCGGCTAGCGGCACAGATACGCAGTATTTT

abundance: once
j_gene: TRBJ2-3
v_gene: TRBV15
d_gene: TRBD2
len: 16
CDR3aa: CATSRERGGGADTQYF
CDR3nt: TGTGCCACCAGCAGAGAAAGGGGCGGGGGGGCAGATACGCAGTATTTT

abundance: -
j_gene: TRBJ2-1
v_gene: TRBV7-2
d_gene: -
len: 12
CDR3aa: CASSPGGDEQFF
CDR3nt: TGTGCCAGCAGCCCGGGGGGCGATGAGCAGTTCTTC

abundance: -
j_gene: TRBJ2-1
v_gene: TRBV13
d_gene: TRBD2
len: 17
CDR3aa: CASSPTKGLAGVDEQFF
CDR3nt: TGTGCCAGCAGCCCCACTAAGGGACTAGCGGGAGTTGATGAGCAGTTCTTC

abundance: -
j_gene: TRBJ2-7
v_gene: TRBV6-5
d_gene: TRBD1
len: 14
CDR3aa: CASRLGQGGYEQYF
CDR3nt: TGTGCCAGCAGGTTGGGACAGGGGGGTTACGAGCAGTACTTC

abundance: -
j_gene: TRBJ2-2
v_gene: TRBV20-1
d_gene: -
len: 14
CDR3aa: CSASAGGGGGELFF
CDR3nt: TGCAGTGCTAGTGCCGGAGGGGGCGGAGGGGAGCTGTTTTTT